This TCR beta chain was found in a study of vaccination and CD4 T cells after COVID-19. V was cut by 3 bases and J by 3 bases, with 12 bases left in between. Per germline, CDR1 LNHDA and CDR2 SQIVND (reference sequence). The CDR3 sequence is 15 residues long. The Oncomine TCR Beta short-read assay sequenced DNA from cultured CD4+ T cells. Cultured CD4+ T cells yielded the extracted genomic DNA. TCRdb re-called the PCR reads with MiXCR, one entry per CDR3 protein. Of 11,000 or so distinct CDR3 sequences listed, almost 65% are singletons. With regard to this clonotype: Its antigen remains unknown.

Treatment described: approximately nine-day PBMC culture with coronavirus spike peptide pools or control peptides (ViraFEST assay). Sequencing was performed on CD4+ T cells from blood, cultured in vitro. V is TRBV19 and J is TRBJ1-5; perhaps TRBD1 as D (5 bases). The source of this sequence is a human donor who had recovered from COVID-19. CDR3 bases: TGTGCCAGTAGTATCCTCTGGGGCCCCAATCAGCCCCAGCATTTT. As protein: CASSILWGPNQPQHF.